One T cell receptor (beta chain) is described in this entry. The data belong to a study of CD8 T cells in Susac syndrome. The trim removed 6 bases at V and 6 bases at J, leaving 6 bases unmatched. The CDR3 runs to 13 residues. Per germline, CDR1 MDHEN and CDR2 SYDVKM. Random hexamers were used to reverse transcribe an amount of roughly 0.45 to 1 ug RNA. TCRdb passed the immunoSEQ multiplex PCR reads through MiXCR, listing each CDR3 protein once. This table holds about 400,000 distinct CDR3 sequences, 75% to 90% found once. The sample taken for sequencing was CD8+ T cells from PBMCs. The rearrangement uses TRBV28 and TRBJ2-3; TRBD2 agrees at 7 bases. The receptor comes from a human donor with multiple sclerosis. CDR3 bases: TGTGCCAGCAGCCCCGGGGGGTCTGATACGCAGTATTTT. Amino acids: CASSPGGSDTQYF.